What follows are 8 T cell receptor beta chains derived from one specimen sequenced in a study of T cells in Graves' hyperthyroidism and ophthalmopathy (dated by TCRdb to the late 2010s). The library was generated by multiplex PCR. Instrument used: Illumina HiSeq 2000. TCR beta CDR3 regions were amplified from RNA transcripts. For the first round of RT-PCR on the TCR CDR3, the HTBI primer set was used together with the Qiagen OneStep RT-PCR kit. TCRdb reran the public reads through fastp at Q25 and MiXCR, keeping productive beta chains. All rows with the same CDR3 protein become a single entry with the most common DNA and genes. This sample holds roughly 380,000 distinct CDR3 sequences; roughly 14% were observed only once. In total, the top ten clones hold less than 25% of the sample. Sequencing was done on a sample of blood. These receptors were collected from a man aged 25 to 40 with Graves' hyperthyroidism that later progressed to Graves' ophthalmopathy.

This clonotype was recorded at least ten times. This sequence joins TRBV6-2 or TRBV6-3 and TRBJ2-1, with D tentatively TRBD2 (7 bases). V lost 6 bases and J lost 2, with 11 bases in between. Germline CDR1 and CDR2: MNHEY and SVGEGT. The CDR3 spans 14 residues. The CDR3 is CASRGGATYNEQFF. DNA for the CDR3: TGTGCCAGCAGAGGGGGGGCAACCTACAATGAGCAGTTCTTC.

This clonotype was counted ten times or more. This rearrangement joins TRBV20-1 to TRBJ1-3; the D is unclear. The ends were cut back, 3 bases at V and 0 bases at J, with 12 bases in the middle. The CDR3 covers 15 residues. Looked up from germline, CDR1 is DFQATT and CDR2 is SNEGSKA (reference sequence). CDR3 nucleotide sequence: TGCAGTGCTAGGCCCGGGCACAACTCTGGAAACACCATATATTTT. It codes for CSARPGHNSGNTIYF.

This clonotype was found many times. The genes are TRBV9 and TRBJ2-2; 8 bases map to TRBD1. The CDR3 spans 14 residues. V dropped 3 bases and J dropped 3; count of bases not matched to a gene: 1. Germline assignment: CDR1 SGDLS and CDR2 YYNGEE. CDR3 DNA: TGTGCCAGCAGCGAGGGACAGGACACCGGGGAGCTGTTTTTT. It encodes CASSEGQDTGELFF.

There are many counts of this clonotype. The chain uses TRBV7-9 and TRBJ2-5; D is perhaps TRBD2 (6 bases). The CDR3 spans 15 residues. CDR1 is SEHNR, CDR2 FQNEAQ, per germline (reference sequence). Trimming shortened V by 5 bases and J by 0 bases, and 13 bases separated the two germline ends. The CDR3 DNA is TGTGCCAGCAGCCCCTCTTGGGGGGACCAAGAGACCCAGTACTTC. The encoded protein is CASSPSWGDQETQYF.

V and J are TRBV9 and TRBJ2-2; 8 bases map to TRBD1. The DNA end is more similar to TRBJ1-1, so the J call may be wrong. The germline CDR1 and CDR2 sequences are SGDLS and YYNGEE. This CDR3 contains 15 residues. The CDR3, as DNA: TGTGCCAGCAGCGGGACCGGGACAGGATTTGAGGGAGCTTTCTTT. Translation: CASSGTGTGFEGAFF.

This clonotype was picked up many times. V and J are TRBV6-1 and TRBJ1-2; D gene ambiguous. This CDR3 has 17 residues. Germline CDR1 and CDR2: MNHNS and SASEGT. V lost 2 bases, J lost 3 bases, and 19 bases lay in between. CDR3 in amino acids: CASSERATKRGDYGYTF. CDR3 DNA: TGTGCCAGCAGTGAACGCGCGACAAAGCGCGGAGACTATGGCTACACCTTC.

The chain joins TRBV19 to TRBJ1-5; tentatively, D is TRBD1 (5 bases). V lost 5 bases and J 5 bases, leaving 19 bases between the germline ends. This CDR3 region has 16 residues. Germline V gene data show CDR1 as LNHDA and CDR2 as SQIVND (reference sequence). DNA for the CDR3: TGTGCCAGTAGTCTTCTAAACCAGGGTGGTCATCAGCCCCAGCATTTT. This gives the protein CASSLLNQGGHQPQHF.

Ten or more counts support this clonotype. This chain joins TRBV7-2 and TRBJ2-2; D uncertain. Germline CDR1 and CDR2: SGHTA and FQGNSA. The V gene lost 4 bases and the J gene lost 0 bases, with 9 bases spanning the gap. The CDR3 loop spans 15 amino acids. The DNA of the CDR3 is TGTGCCAGCAGCTCAGGATTTCCGAACACCGGGGAGCTGTTTTTT. Translation: CASSSGFPNTGELFF.